This TCR beta chain came from a study of post-analysis software for immune sequencing data. Study observations and caveats: Multiple sclerosis patients had significantly lower normalized Chao1 diversity than controls. Patients showed TRBV5-6, TRBV5-1 and TRBV20-1 among roughly five TRBV segments more frequent than in controls.

After removal of 5 bases from V and 5 bases from J, the junction contained 16 bases not matched to a gene. Per germline, CDR1 DFQATT and CDR2 SNEGSKA (reference sequence). The CDR3 loop spans 16 amino acids. With regard to this clonotype: As yet, its antigen is unknown.

cDNA libraries of TCR beta carried unique molecular identifiers. T cells numbering roughly 1 to 10 million yielded roughly 0.5 million cDNA molecules. TCRdb analysed the PCR reads with MiXCR anew, one entry per CDR3 protein. The data contain 750,000 to 900,000 distinct CDR3 sequences, roughly 50% of them seen just once; the ten biggest clones take up around 4.7%. Material: blood. This receptor was identified in a girl between 10 and 17 years old with multiple sclerosis. This sequence joins TRBV20-1 and TRBJ2-5; 8 bases line up with TRBD2. The CDR3 here is CSAGPGLVGVWETQYF. The CDR3 nucleotides are TGCAGTGCTGGACCGGGACTAGTGGGAGTGTGGGAGACCCAGTACTTC.